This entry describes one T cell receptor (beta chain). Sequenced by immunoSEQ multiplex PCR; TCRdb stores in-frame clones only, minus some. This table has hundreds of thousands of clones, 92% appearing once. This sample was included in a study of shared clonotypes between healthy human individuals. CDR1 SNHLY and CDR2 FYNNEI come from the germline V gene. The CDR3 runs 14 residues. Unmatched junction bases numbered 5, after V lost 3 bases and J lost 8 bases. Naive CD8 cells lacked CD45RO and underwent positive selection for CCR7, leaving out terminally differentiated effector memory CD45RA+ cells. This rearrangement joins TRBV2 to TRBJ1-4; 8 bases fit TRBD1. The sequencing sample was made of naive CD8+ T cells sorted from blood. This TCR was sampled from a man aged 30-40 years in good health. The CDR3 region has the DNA TGTGCCAGCAGTGACGGACAGGGTCGGGAAAAACTGTTTTTT. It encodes CASSDGQGREKLFF.